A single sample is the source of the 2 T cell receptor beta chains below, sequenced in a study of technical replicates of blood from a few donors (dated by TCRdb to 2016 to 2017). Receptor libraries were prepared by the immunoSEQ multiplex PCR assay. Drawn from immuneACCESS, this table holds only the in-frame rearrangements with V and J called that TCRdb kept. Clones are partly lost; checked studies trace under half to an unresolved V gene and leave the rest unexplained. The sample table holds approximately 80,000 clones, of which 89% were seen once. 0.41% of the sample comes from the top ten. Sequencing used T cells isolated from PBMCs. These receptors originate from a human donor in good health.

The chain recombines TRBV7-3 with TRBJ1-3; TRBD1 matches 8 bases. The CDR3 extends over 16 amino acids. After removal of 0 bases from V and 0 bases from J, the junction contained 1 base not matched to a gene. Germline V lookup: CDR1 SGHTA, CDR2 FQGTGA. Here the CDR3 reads CASSLTGTGSGNTIYF. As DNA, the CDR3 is TGTGCCAGCAGCTTAACGGGGACAGGCTCTGGAAACACCATATATTTT.

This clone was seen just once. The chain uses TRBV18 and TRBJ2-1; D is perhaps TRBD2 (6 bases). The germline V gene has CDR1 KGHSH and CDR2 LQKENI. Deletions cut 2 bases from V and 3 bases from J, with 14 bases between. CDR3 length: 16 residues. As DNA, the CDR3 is TGTGCCAGCTCACCAACAACGGGAGCTCACTACAATGAGCAGTTCTTC. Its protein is CASSPTTGAHYNEQFF.